This T cell receptor beta chain was sequenced for a study of control samples from healthy donors and cancer patients. The repertoire was sequenced with immunoSEQ multiplex PCR; TCRdb's copy has only in-frame clones and lacks some. The sample has about 130,000 clones, roughly 90% seen once. CDR1 and CDR2 from the germline V gene are SNHLY and FYNNEI. V was cut by 4 bases and J by 3 bases, with 13 bases left in between. This CDR3 has 15 amino acids. Sequenced input: blood. J is TRBJ1-5 and V is TRBV2; D ambiguous. This TCR came from a man aged 50-59 years in good health. The CDR3 region has the DNA TGTGCCAGCAGTGGAGGAGACGGCTACAATCAGCCCCAGCATTTT. Translation: CASSGGDGYNQPQHF.